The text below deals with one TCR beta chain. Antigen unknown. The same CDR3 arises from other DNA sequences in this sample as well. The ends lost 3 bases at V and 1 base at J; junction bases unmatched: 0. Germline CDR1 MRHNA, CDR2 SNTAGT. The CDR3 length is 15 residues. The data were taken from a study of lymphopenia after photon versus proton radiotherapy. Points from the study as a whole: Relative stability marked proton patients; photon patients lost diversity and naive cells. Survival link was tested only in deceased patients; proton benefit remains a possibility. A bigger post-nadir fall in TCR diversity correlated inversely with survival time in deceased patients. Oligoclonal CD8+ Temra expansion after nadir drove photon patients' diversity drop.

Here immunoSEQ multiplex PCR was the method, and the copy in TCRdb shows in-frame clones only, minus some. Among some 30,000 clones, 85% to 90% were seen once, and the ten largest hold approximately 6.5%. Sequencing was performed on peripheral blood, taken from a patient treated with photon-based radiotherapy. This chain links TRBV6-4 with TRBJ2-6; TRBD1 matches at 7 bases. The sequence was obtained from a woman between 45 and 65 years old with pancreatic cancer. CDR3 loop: CASSEQGSGANVLTF. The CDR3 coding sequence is TGTGCCAGCAGTGAACAGGGGTCTGGGGCCAACGTCCTGACTTTC.